The clone carrying this T cell receptor (beta chain) showed up many times. A read error may account for a junction end that differs from germline. Using its own MiXCR run on the 5' RACE reads, TCRdb lists one record per CDR3 protein. The sample carries fewer than 500,000 distinct CDR3 sequences, roughly an eighth recorded once. The CDR3 has 15 amino acids. The germline V gene encodes CDR1 SSHAT and CDR2 FNYEAQ (reference sequence). This sample is part of a study of identical twins. These same records also appear under a second study, on yellow fever vaccine responses in identical twins.

This chain links TRBV7-7 with TRBJ2-5, with TRBD1 as a possible D gene (6 bases). The sequence was collected from a woman in her late teens or twenties in good health. Sequenced sample: CD4+ T cells sorted from blood. CDR3 bases: TGTGCTAGCAGCTTAGGGGGACCGATTCAAGAGACCCAGTACTTC. It translates to CASSLGGPIQETQYF.